Listed here are 25 T cell receptor beta chains from one sample, sequenced in a study of CD8+ T cells in alopecia areata (dated by TCRdb to between 2017 and 2018). The library came from the immunoSEQ multiplex PCR assay. For TCR sequencing, RNA was extracted from every sample and reverse transcribed into cDNA to serve as template. TCRdb holds this immuneACCESS table with in-frame rearrangements only. Some clones are missing; in checked studies, unresolved V genes explain under half, and the rest has no known cause. The sample has some 210,000 clones on record, 66% of them singletons. The biggest ten clones account for 0.95% to 1.5% of the sample. In the paper's terms, the treatment or condition label means: oral pan-JAK inhibitor, 5-10 mg twice daily. Specimen: CD4+ T cells sorted from blood, collected at approximately week 42, from a patient treated with tofacitinib. The receptor source for this set is a human donor with alopecia areata.

A remark on this clone: The sample contains more than one DNA sequence encoding this CDR3. The V and J genes are TRBV5-1 and TRBJ1-1; D is undetermined. Per the germline V gene, CDR1 is SGHRS and CDR2 is YFSETQ. The CDR3 consists of 14 residues. V shed 0 bases and J shed 2 bases, with 8 bases lying between them. CDR3 region: CASSLEAANTEAFF. In nucleotides, the CDR3 is TGCGCCAGCAGCTTGGAGGCGGCTAACACTGAAGCTTTCTTT.

Note on this clone: Other DNA sequences in this sample translate to the same CDR3. The chain employs TRBV29-1 and TRBJ1-1; D gene unclear. The V and J ends lost 4 bases and 0 bases respectively, with 9 bases between them. The CDR3 totals 13 residues. The germline V gene has CDR1 SQVTM and CDR2 ANQGSEA. As DNA, the CDR3 is TGCAGCGTTGTACAGTTAATGAACACTGAAGCTTTCTTT. It encodes CSVVQLMNTEAFF.

The gene calls are TRBV5-6 and TRBJ1-5; the match to TRBD1 covers 9 bases. Germline lookup yields CDR1 SGHDT and CDR2 YYEEEE. This CDR3 region has 14 residues. V trimming: 4 bases; J trimming: 6 bases; junction bases outside the gene matches: 5. CDR3 sequence (DNA): TGTGCCAGCAGCGCTACAGGGGGCCCTCAGCCCCAGCATTTT. Protein: CASSATGGPQPQHF.

The V gene is TRBV4-3, the J gene TRBJ2-7; TRBD1 aligns across 10 bases. Looked up from germline, CDR1 is LGHNA and CDR2 is YSLEER. The CDR3 consists of 14 residues. The J segment lost 4 bases and the V segment lost 6 bases, leaving 6 bases of the junction unmatched. DNA of the CDR3: TGCGCCAGCAGTTACAAGGACAGGGGGTACGAGCAGTACTTC. Translation: CASSYKDRGYEQYF.

The table lists this clone with a few counts. V is TRBV30 and J is TRBJ2-2; D gene ambiguous. CDR3 length equals 16 residues. CDR1 GTSNPN and CDR2 SVGIG come from the germline V gene (reference sequence). Trimming left V 6 bases short and J 0 bases short, with 17 bases between. CDR3 loop: CACSLLTYPNTGELFF. The CDR3 DNA reads TGTGCCTGTTCCCTCCTCACCTACCCGAACACCGGGGAGCTGTTTTTT.

This chain uses TRBV7-2 with TRBJ2-3; a weak D match, TRBD1 (6 bases). CDR3 length: 16 amino acids. Trimming pared 0 bases from V and 7 bases from J, leaving 17 bases between. CDR1 is SGHTA, CDR2 FQGNSA, per germline. The CDR3 loop reads CASSLASGQPFNTQYF. The DNA of the CDR3 is TGTGCCAGCAGCTTAGCTTCCGGACAGCCTTTTAATACGCAGTATTTT.

This rearrangement joins TRBV7-2 to TRBJ2-1; D is ambiguous. V was clipped by 5 bases and J by 8 bases, with 16 bases between them. Germline loops: CDR1 SGHTA, CDR2 FQGNSA. CDR3 size: 14 residues. The CDR3: CASSKDATSHEQFF. The CDR3 DNA follows: TGTGCCAGCAGCAAAGACGCTACCTCTCATGAGCAGTTCTTC.

The chain's CDR3 is CASGTQGAHETQYF. The CDR3 region has the DNA TGTGCCAGCGGGACTCAGGGGGCTCATGAGACCCAGTACTTC. This chain joins TRBV27 and TRBJ2-5; 8 bases are a match to TRBD1. Per the germline V gene, CDR1 is MNHEY and CDR2 is SMNVEV (reference sequence). The ends lost 8 bases at V and 5 bases at J; junction bases unmatched: 10. This CDR3 comprises 14 residues.

The chain links TRBV29-1 to TRBJ2-7; D unresolved. The germline gives CDR1 SQVTM, CDR2 ANQGSEA. The germline V and J ends were trimmed by 6 bases and 4 bases, with 13 bases remaining between them. The CDR3 runs 12 residues. CDR3 sequence: CSVLHSPYEQYF. CDR3 nucleotides: TGCAGCGTCCTACATAGCCCTTACGAGCAGTACTTC.

The chain is built from TRBV29-1 and TRBJ2-7, with D tentatively TRBD1 (7 bases). Between the trimmed V and J ends, which lost 5 bases and 3 bases, there was a span of 11 bases. Germline CDR1 SQVTM, CDR2 ANQGSEA. CDR3 length: 12 amino acids. DNA for the CDR3: TGCAGCGTTAGACAGGGACTCTACGAGCAGTACTTC. Its translation is CSVRQGLYEQYF.

Concerning this clone itself: One end of the junction is discordant with germline, which a read error may explain. V gene TRBV29-1 combines with J gene TRBJ2-3; weak D call: TRBD1 (5 bases). Germline V gene data show CDR1 as SQVTM and CDR2 as ANQGSEA. The CDR3 runs 13 residues. CDR3 loop: CSAESRQKDTQYF. CDR3 coding DNA: TGCAGCGCTGAAAGCCGACAGAAAGATACGCAGTATTTT.

This clone occurred once. Other DNA variants within this sample encode the same CDR3. The chain links TRBV4-1 to TRBJ1-2, with D unresolved. The V gene's germline CDR1 is MGHRA and CDR2 YSYEKL. Between the trimmed V and J ends, which lost 0 bases and 4 bases, there was a span of 9 bases. The CDR3 is 14 residues long. CDR3 in amino acids: CASSQDRRTYGYTF. As DNA, the CDR3 is TGCGCCAGCAGCCAAGATAGGCGGACCTATGGCTACACCTTC.

The CDR3 protein is CASSFGGSSYNEQFF. The CDR3 DNA follows: TGCGCCAGCAGCTTTGGGGGGAGCTCCTACAATGAGCAGTTCTTC. J is TRBJ2-1 and V is TRBV5-1, with D maybe TRBD2 (6 bases). Germline V gene lookup returns CDR1 SGHRS and CDR2 YFSETQ. Trimming took off 2 bases at V and 0 bases at J, with 9 bases between the two ends. The length of the CDR3 is 15 residues.

This chain joins TRBV5-1 and TRBJ2-2; a weak D match, TRBD2 (6 bases). This CDR3 contains 15 residues. The V and J ends lost 4 bases and 6 bases respectively, with 16 bases between them. Germline assignment: CDR1 SGHRS and CDR2 YFSETQ. The CDR3: CASSPTGVAAGELFF. CDR3 bases: TGCGCCAGCAGCCCAACGGGGGTAGCTGCCGGGGAGCTGTTTTTT.

The gene calls are TRBV6-5 and TRBJ1-2; D gene uncertain. Germline V CDR1 and CDR2: MNHEY, SVGAGI. CDR3 length: 11 amino acids. V shed 2 bases and J shed 7 bases, with 5 bases lying between them. This CDR3 is CASSYDGGYTF. The CDR3, as DNA: TGTGCCAGCAGTTACGACGGTGGCTACACCTTC.

This clone has just one count. The chain combines TRBV30 with TRBJ2-3; 11 bases are a match to TRBD2. The germline gives CDR1 GTSNPN, CDR2 SVGIG (reference sequence). Trimming removed 5 bases from V and 0 bases from J; junction bases left unmatched: 16. The CDR3 runs to 19 residues. CDR3 protein: CAWGSGLAGDTTSTDTQYF. The CDR3 DNA reads as TGTGCCTGGGGATCCGGACTAGCGGGCGACACTACTAGCACAGATACGCAGTATTTT. Looking up the rest from reference TRBV30 and TRBJ2-3 gives the full variable domain: SQTIHQWPATLVQPVGSPLSLECTVEGTSNPNLYWYRQAAGRGLQLLFYSVGIGQISSEVPQNLSASRPQDRQFILSSKKLLLSDSGFYLCAWGSGLAGDTTSTDTQYFGPGTRLTVL.

This clone was picked up a small number of times. The chain recombines TRBV30 with TRBJ2-1; D is unclear. The germline V and J ends were trimmed by 4 bases and 0 bases, with 10 bases remaining between them. The CDR3 extends over 14 amino acids. Germline loops: CDR1 GTSNPN, CDR2 SVGIG (reference sequence). This CDR3 is CAWTSISSYNEQFF. The CDR3 bases are TGTGCCTGGACTAGTATCAGCTCCTACAATGAGCAGTTCTTC. Full variable domain (outside the CDR3, taken from reference TRBV30 and TRBJ2-1): SQTIHQWPATLVQPVGSPLSLECTVEGTSNPNLYWYRQAAGRGLQLLFYSVGIGQISSEVPQNLSASRPQDRQFILSSKKLLLSDSGFYLCAWTSISSYNEQFFGPGTRLTVL.

CDR3 in DNA: TGTGCCAGCTCACCGGGCTTGGGGCGGGGGGCAGCCTACGAGCAGTACTTC. Translating it yields CASSPGLGRGAAYEQYF. The chain uses TRBV18 and TRBJ2-7; 8 nucleotides align to TRBD2. The CDR3 runs 17 residues. In germline, CDR1 is KGHSH, CDR2 LQKENI. With 3 bases clipped from V and 2 bases from J, the junction kept 12 bases outside the gene matches.

The CDR3 DNA follows: TGTGCCAGCAGCTCCTTGGGCGGCGGAATCTATGGCTACACCTTC. Protein sequence: CASSSLGGGIYGYTF. The chain combines TRBV7-2 with TRBJ1-2; no clear D. The CDR3 runs to 15 residues. V was pared by 4 bases and J by 4 bases, with 16 bases between. CDR1 is SGHTA, CDR2 FQGNSA, per germline.

This sequence joins TRBV5-1 and TRBJ2-7; 7 bases line up with TRBD1. Germline CDR1 reads SGHRS; CDR2 reads YFSETQ. J gave up 2 bases and V 0 bases, and 5 bases lay outside the gene matches. The CDR3 runs 15 residues. The CDR3 DNA sequence: TGCGCCAGCAGCTTGGAGGGACAGTCCCCCTACGAGCAGTACTTC. It is translated as CASSLEGQSPYEQYF.

CDR3 region: CATSETGPAYEQYF. The CDR3 bases are TGTGCCACCAGCGAGACAGGGCCAGCCTACGAGCAGTACTTC. The chain carries TRBV15 and TRBJ2-7; 7 bases line up with TRBD1. V lost 5 bases and J lost 2; bases outside the gene matches: 6. The CDR3 covers 14 residues. CDR1 is LNHNV, CDR2 YYDKDF, per germline (reference sequence). The full variable domain, with the rest looked up from reference TRBV15 and TRBJ2-7, is DAMVIQNPRYQVTQFGKPVTLSCSQTLNHNVMYWYQQKSSQAPKLLFHYYDKDFNNEADTPDNFQSRRPNTSFCFLDIRSPGLGDTAMYLCATSETGPAYEQYFGPGTRLTVT.

V usage is TRBV4-3 and J usage is TRBJ1-4, with D possibly TRBD1 on 6 matching bases. V lost 3 bases to trimming and J lost 7 bases, with 15 bases between them. Germline assignment: CDR1 LGHNA and CDR2 YSLEER. The CDR3 has 15 amino acids. CDR3 region: CASSQFHRAGEKLFF. CDR3 coding DNA: TGCGCCAGCAGCCAGTTCCACAGGGCCGGTGAAAAACTGTTTTTT.

The V call is TRBV7-2, the J call TRBJ1-4; a possible D gene is TRBD1 (6 bases). The CDR3 loop spans 15 amino acids. The ends were cut back, 0 bases at V and 8 bases at J, with 13 bases in the middle. CDR1 SGHTA and CDR2 FQGNSA come from the germline V gene. This CDR3 reads CASSLADLRGEKLFF. CDR3 bases: TGTGCCAGCAGCTTAGCGGATCTAAGGGGGGAAAAACTGTTTTTT.

This sequence joins TRBV4-3 and TRBJ2-5, with 8 bases fitting TRBD2. The CDR3 covers 16 residues. The germline gives CDR1 LGHNA, CDR2 YSLEER. Trimming cost V 0 bases and J 5 bases; bases outside gene matches: 8. The CDR3 DNA follows: TGCGCCAGCAGCCAAGATTGGGGCGGGGGGAAGGAGACCCAGTACTTC. Protein product: CASSQDWGGGKETQYF.

V gene TRBV5-4 combines with J gene TRBJ2-1; D may be TRBD2 (5 bases). The germline gives CDR1 SGHNT, CDR2 YYREEE (reference sequence). This CDR3 spans 16 amino acids. V gave up 0 bases and J gave up 3 bases, with 13 bases separating them. The DNA for the CDR3 is TGTGCCAGCAGCTTGGAAGTTACTAGGGTCTACAATGAGCAGTTCTTC. Translating gives CASSLEVTRVYNEQFF.